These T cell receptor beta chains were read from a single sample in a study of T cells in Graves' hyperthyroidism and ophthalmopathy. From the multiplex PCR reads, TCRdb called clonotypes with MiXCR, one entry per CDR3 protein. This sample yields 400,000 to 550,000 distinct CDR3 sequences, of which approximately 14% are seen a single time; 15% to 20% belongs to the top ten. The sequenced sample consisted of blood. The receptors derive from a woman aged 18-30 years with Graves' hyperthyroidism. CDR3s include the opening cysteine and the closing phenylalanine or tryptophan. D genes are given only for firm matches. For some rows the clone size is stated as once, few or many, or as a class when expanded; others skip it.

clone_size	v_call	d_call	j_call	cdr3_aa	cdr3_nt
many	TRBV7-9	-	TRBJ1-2	CASSRRGVDGYTF	TGTGCCAGCAGCCGTCGGGGAGTGGATGGCTACACCTTC
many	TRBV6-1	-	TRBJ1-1	CASSFRPRGTEAFF	TGTGCCAGCAGTTTCCGGCCCCGGGGGACTGAAGCTTTCTTT
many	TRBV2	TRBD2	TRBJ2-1	CASVRQRLADEQFF	TGTGCCAGCGTAAGGCAGAGACTAGCCGATGAGCAGTTCTTC
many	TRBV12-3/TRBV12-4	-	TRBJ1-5	CASSLAGTPVEPQHF	TGTGCCAGCAGTTTAGCGGGGACTCCCGTGGAGCCCCAGCATTTT
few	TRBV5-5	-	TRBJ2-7	CASSLLPHEQYF	TGTGCCAGCAGCCTTCTCCCCCACGAGCAGTACTTC
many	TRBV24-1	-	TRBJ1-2	CAPLDTLDYGYTF	TGTGCCCCGTTGGACACCCTGGACTATGGCTACACCTTC
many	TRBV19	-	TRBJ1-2	CASSIEAGVYGYTF	TGTGCCAGTAGTATAGAGGCCGGGGTCTATGGCTACACCTTC
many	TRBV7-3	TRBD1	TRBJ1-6	CASSEDRVNSPLHF	TGTGCCAGCAGCGAGGACAGGGTGAATTCACCCCTCCACTTT
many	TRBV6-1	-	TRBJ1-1	CASTLGGEEDTEAFF	TGTGCCAGCACTCTCGGGGGGGAGGAGGACACTGAAGCTTTCTTT
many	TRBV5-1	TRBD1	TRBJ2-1	CASSLRDRAYNEQFF	TGCGCCAGCAGCTTGAGAGACAGGGCCTACAATGAGCAGTTCTTC
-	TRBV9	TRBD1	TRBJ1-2	CASSEGQGRYGYTF	TGTGCCAGCAGCGAAGGACAGGGCCGGTATGGCTACACCTTC
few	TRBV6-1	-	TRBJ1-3	CASRSQGVPGNTIYF	TGTGCCAGCAGATCACAGGGAGTCCCGGGAAACACCATATATTTT
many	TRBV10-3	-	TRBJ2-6	CAISAIESSGANVLTF	TGTGCCATCAGTGCTATAGAGAGCTCTGGGGCCAACGTCCTGACTTTC
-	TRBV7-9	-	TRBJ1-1	CASSLSGWVTEAFF	TGTGCCAGCAGCTTATCAGGATGGGTCACTGAAGCTTTCTTT
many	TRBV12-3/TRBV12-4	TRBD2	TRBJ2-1	CASSLELAGVDEQFF	TGTGCCAGCAGTTTAGAACTAGCGGGAGTGGATGAGCAGTTCTTC
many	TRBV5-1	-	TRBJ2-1	CASSQEGGSQAQFF	TGCGCCAGCAGCCAGGAGGGGGGCAGTCAGGCGCAGTTCTTC
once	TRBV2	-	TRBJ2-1	CASSEYQPPNEQFF	TGTGCCAGCAGTGAATATCAACCACCCAATGAGCAGTTCTTC
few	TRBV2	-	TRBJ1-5	CASRQTNQPQHF	TGTGCCAGCCGCCAGACAAATCAGCCCCAGCATTTT
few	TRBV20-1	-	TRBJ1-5	CSARPRSFYSNQPQHF	TGCAGTGCTAGACCGCGTTCCTTCTATAGCAATCAGCCCCAGCATTTT
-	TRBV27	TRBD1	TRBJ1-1	CASTPGQGSNTEAFF	TGTGCCAGCACACCGGGACAGGGGTCGAACACTGAAGCTTTCTTT
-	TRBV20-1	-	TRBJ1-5	CSASTSGAILYLGNQPQHF	TGCAGTGCTAGCACATCCGGGGCCATACTGTATCTGGGCAATCAGCCCCAGCATTTT
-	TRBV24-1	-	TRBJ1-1	CATGRMVGDTEAFF	TGTGCCACCGGACGAATGGTGGGGGACACTGAAGCTTTCTTT
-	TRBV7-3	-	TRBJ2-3	CASSLFMADTQYF	TGTGCCAGCAGCTTATTCATGGCAGATACGCAGTATTTT
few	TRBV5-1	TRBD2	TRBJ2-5	CASRPGVRAGGQETQYF	TGCGCCAGCAGACCTGGCGTTCGGGCGGGAGGGCAAGAGACCCAGTACTTC
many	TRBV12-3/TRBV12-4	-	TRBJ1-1	CASSLAQGRATEAFF	TGTGCCAGCAGTTTAGCCCAGGGGCGGGCTACTGAAGCTTTCTTT
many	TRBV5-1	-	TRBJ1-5	CASSVTGRSNQPQHF	TGCGCCAGCAGCGTAACAGGGCGGAGCAATCAGCCCCAGCATTTT
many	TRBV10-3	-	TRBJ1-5	CAISRGESNQPQHF	TGTGCCATCAGCAGGGGTGAAAGCAATCAGCCCCAGCATTTT
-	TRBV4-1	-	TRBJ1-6	CASSQDQANSPLHF	TGCGCCAGCAGCCAAGATCAGGCGAATTCACCCCTCCACTTT
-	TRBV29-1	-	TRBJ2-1	CSATRGNEQFF	TGCAGCGCGACCAGGGGTAATGAGCAGTTCTTC
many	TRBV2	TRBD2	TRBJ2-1	CASSVGLAGDAFF	TGTGCCAGCAGTGTCGGACTAGCGGGCGACGCGTTCTTC
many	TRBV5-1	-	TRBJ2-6	CASSWRLWKNSGANVLTF	TGCGCCAGCAGCTGGCGCCTTTGGAAGAACTCTGGGGCCAACGTCCTGACTTTC
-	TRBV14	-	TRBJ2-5	CASSQGPLQETQYF	TGTGCCAGCAGCCAAGGGCCGCTACAAGAGACCCAGTACTTC
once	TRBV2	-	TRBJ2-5	CASSVVGTHEEAQYF	TGTGCCAGCAGTGTGGTCGGGACGCATGAAGAAGCCCAGTACTTC